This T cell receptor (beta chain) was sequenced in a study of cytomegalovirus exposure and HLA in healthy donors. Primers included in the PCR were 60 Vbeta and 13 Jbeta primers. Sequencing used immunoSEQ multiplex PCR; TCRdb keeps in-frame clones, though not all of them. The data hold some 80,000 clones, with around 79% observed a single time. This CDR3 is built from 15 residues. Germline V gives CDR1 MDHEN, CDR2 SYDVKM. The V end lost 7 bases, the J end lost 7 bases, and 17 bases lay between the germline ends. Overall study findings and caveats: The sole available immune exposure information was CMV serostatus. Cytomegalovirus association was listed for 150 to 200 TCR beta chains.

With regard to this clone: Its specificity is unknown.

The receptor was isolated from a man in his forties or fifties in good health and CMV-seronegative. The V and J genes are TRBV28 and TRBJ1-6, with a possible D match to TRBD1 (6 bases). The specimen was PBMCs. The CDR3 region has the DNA TGTGCCAGCATCCGGCAGGGGACTAAGAATTCACCCCTCCACTTT. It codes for CASIRQGTKNSPLHF.